This T cell receptor (beta chain) was identified in a study of neurological immune-mediated disorders. Broader study findings: Multiple sclerosis was found to have the least TCR clonal expansion, below healthy controls, and HTLV-1-associated myelopathy the most. No CDR3 amino acid sequences recurred among expanded clones across subjects, suggesting private repertoires in all groups.

This clonotype was found many times. The antigen remains unidentified. CDR3 length: 13 amino acids. Deletions cut 6 bases from V and 4 bases from J, with 13 bases between. MiXCR was run by TCRdb on the 5' RACE reads, yielding one entry per CDR3 protein. The sample lists 65,000 to 95,000 distinct CDR3 sequences; over 4.5% were seen once. Time point reported: longitudinal time-point 2. Sequenced: PBMCs. The clonotype was recovered from a woman aged 55-70 years with multiple sclerosis. The V call is TRBV12-3 or TRBV12-4, the J call TRBJ2-7; D is possibly TRBD2 (5 bases). The CDR3 nucleotides are TGTGCCAGCAGACTAAACGGAGGTTACGAGCAGTACTTC. Translating it yields CASRLNGGYEQYF.